This TCR beta chain was recovered during a study of blood T cell repertoires in COVID-19. Study details: COVID-19 samples, acute and convalescent, were from the United States, Italy and Spain. The cDNA or gDNA used as material had been derived from T cells, B-cell-depleted T cells, or PBMCs.

In the authors' methods: Amplifying reference gene primers gave estimates of nucleated cell counts. Libraries were prepared by immunoSEQ multiplex PCR; TCRdb keeps only in-frame clonotypes and omits some of them. V and J calls and clone size are given by that table; D and trimming were obtained from the DNA. The table lists around 200,000 clones, 84% of them singletons. Seattle cases were enrolled at active infection and followed longitudinally. This CDR3 comprises 14 residues. Germline V lookup: CDR1 SGHAT, CDR2 FQNNGV. The J segment lost 4 bases and the V segment lost 2 bases, leaving 1 base of the junction unmatched.

The chain combines TRBV11-2 with TRBJ2-7; 11 nucleotides agree with TRBD2. Sequencing was performed on peripheral blood. The TCR comes from a woman in her seventies with COVID-19, enrolled during active disease. DNA for the CDR3: TGTGCCAGCAGCTTAACTAGCGGGGGTTACGAGCAGTACTTC. Translating it yields CASSLTSGGYEQYF.